What follows are 14 T cell receptor beta chains derived from one specimen sequenced in a study of T-cell reconstitution after alpha-beta-depleted transplantation in children. The authors prepared the TCRbeta library with unique molecular identifiers. TCRdb re-called the PCR reads with MiXCR, one entry per CDR3 protein. The table includes hundreds of thousands of distinct CDR3 sequences, around a sixth detected once. Sequences were derived from PBMCs from the stem cell graft donor, sampled from the stem cell graft. The receptors here all came from a human donor who donated a stem cell graft to a child with acute myeloid leukemia.

This clonotype was counted between two and nine times. The rearrangement links TRBV12-3 or TRBV12-4 to TRBJ2-1; TRBD2 agrees at 8 bases. The V and J ends lost 2 bases and 7 bases, in that order; junction bases with no gene match: 10. The CDR3 sequence is 16 residues long. The CDR3 DNA sequence: TGTGCCAGCAGTTTACTTGGTAGCGGGGTATATAATGAGCAGTTCTTC. Amino acids: CASSLLGSGVYNEQFF.

This clonotype was picked up many times. J is TRBJ2-7 and V is TRBV9, with D unresolved. Germline V gene data show CDR1 as SGDLS and CDR2 as YYNGEE. There are 13 residues in the CDR3. V lost 1 base, J lost 5 bases, and 10 bases lay in between. Written as DNA, the CDR3 is TGTGCCAGCAGCGTAAGCCTCAAACACGAGCAGTACTTC. This gives the protein CASSVSLKHEQYF.

This clonotype was detected ten times or more. The chain couples TRBV29-1 to TRBJ2-5, with TRBD2 matching over 10 bases. The trim removed 4 bases at V and 4 bases at J, leaving 6 bases unmatched. The CDR3 length is 14 residues. Looked up from germline, CDR1 is SQVTM and CDR2 is ANQGSEA. The CDR3 loop is CSVGLAGNRETQYF. The CDR3 coding sequence is TGCAGCGTTGGACTAGCGGGCAATAGAGAGACCCAGTACTTC.

This clonotype came up many times. The V gene is TRBV5-1, the J gene TRBJ2-3; D is ambiguous. Germline V gene lookup returns CDR1 SGHRS and CDR2 YFSETQ. The CDR3 contains 13 residues. Trimming left V 4 bases short and J 5 bases short, with 11 bases between. DNA for the CDR3: TGCGCCAGCAGCCCACCTATGGGAGATACGCAGTATTTT. Translation: CASSPPMGDTQYF.

V usage is TRBV7-3 and J usage is TRBJ1-6, with 7 positions matching TRBD1. Trimming cost V 6 bases and J 0 bases; bases outside gene matches: 20. CDR3 length: 21 amino acids. CDR1 and CDR2 (germline): SGHTA, FQGTGA. The CDR3: CASSQYHGGQALSSYNSPLHF. The CDR3 DNA sequence: TGTGCCAGCAGTCAATATCATGGTGGACAGGCGCTGAGCTCCTATAATTCACCCCTCCACTTT.

This clonotype has a handful of counts. The chain links TRBV4-1 to TRBJ2-7, with unresolved D. Germline CDR1 MGHRA, CDR2 YSYEKL. V lost 2 bases to trimming and J lost 4 bases, with 9 bases between them. The CDR3 length is 13 residues. The CDR3 sequence: CASSQTMGYEQYV. The CDR3 coding sequence is TGCGCCAGCAGCCAAACTATGGGGTACGAGCAGTACGTC.

This clonotype showed up many times. The chain couples TRBV28 to TRBJ2-7; tentatively, D is TRBD1 (6 bases). The CDR3 consists of 14 residues. Germline CDR1 and CDR2: MDHEN and SYDVKM. The V end was cut by 2 bases, the J end by 3 bases, with 11 bases between. The DNA of the CDR3 is TGTGCCAGCAGTTTACACAGGGCCCTCTACGAGCAGTACGTC. It encodes CASSLHRALYEQYV.

This clonotype was found many times. V is TRBV20-1 and J is TRBJ2-5; 13 bases agree with TRBD2. V shed 5 bases and J 3 bases; nucleotides not matched to a gene: 3. The CDR3 spans 14 residues. Germline assignment: CDR1 DFQATT and CDR2 SNEGSKA (reference sequence). In nucleotides, the CDR3 is TGCAGTGCTTACGGGACTAGCGGGGAAGAGACCCAGTACTTC. It yields the protein CSAYGTSGEETQYF.

This clonotype came up many times. V usage is TRBV5-1 and J usage is TRBJ1-6; no definite D call. The V gene's germline CDR1 is SGHRS and CDR2 YFSETQ. CDR3 length: 12 amino acids. Trimming took 8 bases from V and 10 from J, leaving 13 bases between them. As DNA, the CDR3 is TGCGCCAGTGCAAGGGTAGGATCACCCCTCCACTTT. Translation: CASARVGSPLHF.

This clonotype was seen many times. The chain carries TRBV7-9 and TRBJ1-5; TRBD1 matches at 7 bases. In germline, CDR1 is SEHNR, CDR2 FQNEAQ (reference sequence). The CDR3 has 15 amino acids. The trim removed 4 bases at V and 7 bases at J, leaving 10 bases unmatched. CDR3: CASSSTGEFEQPQHF. In DNA, the CDR3 is TGTGCCAGCAGCTCAACAGGGGAATTCGAACAGCCCCAGCATTTT.

This clonotype occurred many times. V is TRBV2 and J is TRBJ2-2; the match to TRBD1 covers 11 bases. The germline CDR1 and CDR2 sequences are SNHLY and FYNNEI. The V and J ends lost 10 bases and 6 bases, in that order; junction bases with no gene match: 7. CDR3 length equals 14 residues. This chain's CDR3 is CATPLGQGAGELFF. DNA of the CDR3: TGTGCCACACCCCTGGGACAGGGGGCCGGGGAGCTGTTTTTT.

The rearrangement uses TRBV6-1 and TRBJ2-5; possibly TRBD2 for D (5 bases). Germline V gene sequence: CDR1 MNHNS, CDR2 SASEGT. Deletions cut 8 bases from V and 5 bases from J, with 18 bases between. The CDR3 has 14 amino acids. This chain's CDR3 is CASGGFGSSETQYF. DNA of the CDR3: TGTGCCAGCGGCGGGTTTGGAAGTTCGGAGACCCAGTACTTC.

This clonotype was seen a few times. The V call is TRBV12-3 or TRBV12-4, the J call TRBJ2-3, with TRBD1 as a possible D gene (6 bases). This CDR3 spans 15 amino acids. The V gene lost 3 bases and the J gene lost 0 bases, with 10 bases spanning the gap. CDR3 sequence: CASSFDQGSTDTQYF. In DNA, the CDR3 is TGTGCCAGCAGTTTCGACCAGGGGAGCACAGATACGCAGTATTTT.

In its sample, this clonotype was seen a few times. The rearrangement uses TRBV3-1 and TRBJ1-3; 7 positions match TRBD1. There are 18 residues in the CDR3. The ends lost 6 bases at V and 0 bases at J; junction bases unmatched: 14. Germline lookup yields CDR1 LGHDT and CDR2 YNNKEL (reference sequence). The CDR3 bases are TGTGCCAGCAGTTTACAGGTGTCCGGGACAGCCTCTGGAAACACCATATATTTT. This gives the protein CASSLQVSGTASGNTIYF.